A single sample gave rise to the 16 T cell receptor beta chains below, sequenced in a study of resident and recirculating memory T cells in vitiligo. Data came from immunoSEQ multiplex PCR; TCRdb stores just in-frame clones and leaves some out. Among roughly 80,000 clones, under 95% were seen once, and the ten largest hold roughly 5%. The sequencing input was blood. Receptors were obtained from a male donor with vitiligo.

V and J are TRBV11-2 and TRBJ2-7; 7 bases are shared with TRBD1. V was pared by 5 bases and J by 3 bases, with 7 bases of the junction left unmatched. The CDR3 length is 14 residues. Germline V gives CDR1 SGHAT, CDR2 FQNNGV. CDR3: CASSPGQFLYEQYF. In DNA form, the CDR3 reads TGTGCCAGCAGCCCGGGACAGTTCCTCTACGAGCAGTACTTC.

V and J are TRBV5-5 and TRBJ2-1; a possible D gene is TRBD2 (5 bases). The CDR3 is 12 residues long. Trimming took 1 base from V and 9 from J, leaving 8 bases between them. Germline CDR1 SGHKS, CDR2 YYEKEE (reference sequence). The CDR3 loop reads CASSLREGEQFF. CDR3 nucleotide sequence: TGTGCCAGCAGCTTGCGGGAAGGTGAGCAGTTCTTC.

V is TRBV15 and J is TRBJ1-5; D not certain. The V end lost 1 base, the J end lost 4 bases, and 8 bases lay between the germline ends. Germline CDR1 LNHNV, CDR2 YYDKDF (reference sequence). There are 14 residues in the CDR3. As DNA, the CDR3 is TGTGCCACCAGCAGAGCCAGGAAGAATCAGCCCCAGCATTTT. Encoded protein: CATSRARKNQPQHF.

V gene TRBV25-1 combines with J gene TRBJ2-3; possible D gene TRBD2, 5 bases. Germline CDR1 reads MGHDK; CDR2 reads SYGVNS. The CDR3 has 15 residues. V lost 3 bases to trimming and J lost 5 bases, with 15 bases between them. CDR3 residues: CASSDPRARIDTQYF. The CDR3 coding sequence is TGTGCCAGCAGTGATCCGAGGGCCCGGATAGATACGCAGTATTTT.

This chain joins TRBV28 and TRBJ2-2; D might be TRBD2 (6 bases). V lost 8 bases and J 2 bases, leaving 24 bases between the germline ends. The CDR3 consists of 18 residues. Germline V gene data show CDR1 as MDHEN and CDR2 as SYDVKM. This CDR3 reads CASGDRGFGTPNTGELFF. The CDR3 DNA sequence: TGTGCCAGCGGGGACCGGGGGTTCGGGACTCCAAACACCGGGGAGCTGTTTTTT.

This sequence joins TRBV28 and TRBJ2-3, with 9 bases identical to TRBD1. V shed 7 bases and J 2 bases; nucleotides not matched to a gene: 10. The CDR3 runs to 16 residues. From germline, CDR1 is MDHEN and CDR2 SYDVKM. DNA for the CDR3: TGTGCCAGCACCCCACGACAGGGGGGGTACACAGATACGCAGTATTTT. Translating gives CASTPRQGGYTDTQYF.

This chain uses TRBV5-1 with TRBJ1-2; TRBD1 agrees at 10 bases. The germline V gene has CDR1 SGHRS and CDR2 YFSETQ. The J segment lost 0 bases and the V segment lost 5 bases, leaving 7 bases of the junction unmatched. The length of the CDR3 is 16 residues. CDR3 loop: CASRSRDRGTNYGYTF. CDR3 nucleotide sequence: TGCGCCAGCAGGTCCCGGGACAGGGGAACTAACTATGGCTACACCTTC.

This rearrangement joins TRBV13 to TRBJ2-7; D might be TRBD2 (5 bases). CDR1 is PRHDT, CDR2 FYEKMQ, per germline (reference sequence). Trimming took off 5 bases at V and 2 bases at J, with 22 bases between the two ends. The CDR3 is made up of 17 amino acids. The CDR3 DNA reads TGTGCCAGCAGCCCAACAAAAGAGCGGCCCAACCCCTACGAGCAGTACTTC. It yields the protein CASSPTKERPNPYEQYF. The full variable domain, its missing parts supplied by reference TRBV13 and TRBJ2-7, is AAGVIQSPRHLIKEKRETATLKCYPIPRHDTVYWYQQGPGQDPQFLISFYEKMQSDKGSIPDRFSAQQFSDYHSELNMSSLELGDSALYFCASSPTKERPNPYEQYFGPGTRLTVT.

This clone was observed a single time. The chain recombines TRBV27 with TRBJ1-1, with D unresolved. The CDR3 loop spans 14 amino acids. Trimming pared 6 bases from V and 1 base from J, leaving 12 bases between. Germline CDR1 reads MNHEY; CDR2 reads SMNVEV (reference sequence). The DNA for the CDR3 is TGTGCCAGCAGCCCTACGGTTCCGAACACTGAAGCTTTCTTT. It codes for CASSPTVPNTEAFF.

V usage is TRBV28 and J usage is TRBJ2-2; the match to TRBD1 covers 9 bases. The junction had 7 bases not matched to a gene; V was cut back by 3 bases and J by 5 bases. The CDR3 has 16 amino acids. Germline CDR1 reads MDHEN; CDR2 reads SYDVKM. The CDR3, as DNA: TGTGCCAGCAGTTTGTGGGGACAGGGACGGACCGGGGAGCTGTTTTTT. Amino acid sequence: CASSLWGQGRTGELFF.

V gene TRBV19 combines with J gene TRBJ2-1, with D hard to call. CDR1 is LNHDA, CDR2 SQIVND, per germline (reference sequence). Trimming cost V 5 bases and J 8 bases, with 10 bases left between them. The CDR3 length is 12 residues. The CDR3 here is CASSPDWDEQFF. CDR3 nucleotides: TGTGCCAGTAGTCCCGACTGGGATGAGCAGTTCTTC.

This sequence joins TRBV7-9 and TRBJ2-7, with 8 bases aligning to TRBD1. Germline V gene sequence: CDR1 SEHNR, CDR2 FQNEAQ (reference sequence). This CDR3 has 15 amino acids. Losses at the gene ends were 4 bases for V and 5 bases for J; bases not matched to a gene: 10. The CDR3 sequence is CASSSPRTGWNEQYF. The CDR3 coding sequence is TGTGCCAGCAGCTCCCCGCGGACAGGGTGGAACGAGCAGTACTTC.

This rearrangement joins TRBV28 to TRBJ2-4, with D tentatively TRBD2 (6 bases). CDR3 size: 15 residues. The V gene's germline CDR1 is MDHEN and CDR2 SYDVKM. Trimming stripped 6 bases from V and 1 base from J, with 13 bases between. CDR3 sequence: CASRRDSGAKNIQYF. CDR3 in DNA: TGTGCCAGCAGAAGGGACTCCGGGGCCAAAAACATTCAGTACTTC.

The CDR3 DNA is TGTGCCAGCAGCTTGACTAGCGGGAGAGGACAGTTCTTC. This sequence encodes CASSLTSGRGQFF. The V call is TRBV13, the J call TRBJ2-1; 12 nucleotides line up with TRBD2. Germline assignment: CDR1 PRHDT and CDR2 FYEKMQ (reference sequence). CDR3 length: 13 amino acids. V lost 3 bases to trimming and J lost 13 bases; unmatched junction nucleotides: 4.

The V call is TRBV5-4, the J call TRBJ2-5, with 10 bases lining up with TRBD1. The CDR3 covers 14 residues. Trimming at V came to 4 bases and at J to 5 bases, leaving 5 bases not matched to a gene. Looked up from germline, CDR1 is SGHNT and CDR2 is YYREEE (reference sequence). This CDR3 reads CASSRTGGVETQYF. Written as DNA, the CDR3 is TGTGCCAGCAGCCGGACAGGGGGAGTGGAGACCCAGTACTTC.

The chain carries TRBV28 and TRBJ2-4; weak D call: TRBD1 (5 bases). CDR3 length: 16 residues. The V gene lost 2 bases and the J gene lost 4 bases, with 15 bases spanning the gap. Germline V gene data show CDR1 as MDHEN and CDR2 as SYDVKM. CDR3 DNA sequence: TGTGCCAGCAGTTTACGTGACAGCCATCAAAAAAACATTCAGTACTTC. The encoded protein is CASSLRDSHQKNIQYF.